This record covers a single T cell receptor (beta chain). These data belong to a study of T cell clones after liver transplantation. Study-level information: Third-party-reactive TCRbeta sequences from pre-transplant mixed lymphocyte reactions served as antigen-independent comparators. Tolerant meant at least one year fully off immunosuppression without liver enzymes above twice normal. Samples came pre-transplant, pre-randomization before withdrawal, and post-randomization after withdrawal ended.

Assay: immunoSEQ multiplex PCR; the TCRdb copy retains only in-frame clones and omits some. The sample gives more than 75,000 clones, about 82% of which show up once; under 0.6% is in the top ten. V was cut by 11 bases and J by 1 base, with 8 bases left in between. Germline V gene lookup returns CDR1 SEHNR and CDR2 FQNEAQ (reference sequence). This CDR3 has 12 residues. The sequence came from a human patient who received a liver transplant. These T cells may partly come from the graft donor. The sample was CD4+ T cells from blood, taken around 42 months after liver transplant. This chain connects TRBV7-9 to TRBJ2-2; D is unclear. The CDR3 reads CAPSKNTGELFF. CDR3 DNA: TGTGCCCCATCTAAGAACACCGGGGAGCTGTTTTTT.